Given below is one T cell receptor (beta chain) in context. Per germline, CDR1 SGHRS and CDR2 YFSETQ. Between the trimmed V and J ends, which lost 5 bases and 0 bases, there was a span of 15 bases. The CDR3 covers 16 residues. This specimen belongs to a study of shared clonotypes between healthy human individuals. Here immunoSEQ multiplex PCR was the method, and the copy in TCRdb shows in-frame clones only, minus some. The data show 2 million to 2.5 million clones, over 85% seen once. The TCR comes from a man aged 18 to 30 in good health. Some clones in this sample may be carry-over from other donors' samples. The sequenced material came from naive CD4+ T cells from PBMCs. The subset was: CD45RA+ positively selected. The rearrangement uses TRBV5-1 and TRBJ2-1; the D is unclear. The CDR3 coding sequence is TGCGCCAGCAGGGACGGAACAGTGAGCTCCTACAATGAGCAGTTCTTC. Translated: CASRDGTVSSYNEQFF.